This TCR beta chain was identified in a study of blood T cells in healthy people across ages. Regarding the study as a whole: It was not known whether donors were CMV positive (a possible confounder of expanded clonotype changes).

This clonotype showed up many times. What it binds is not known. PCR was performed a second time for roughly 6 to 12 cycles using a sample-barcoded 5' primer and a J-beta primer mix. MiXCR, run by TCRdb on the 5' RACE reads, gives a single entry per CDR3 protein. The sample includes under 1,000,000 distinct CDR3 sequences, around 34% of them seen just once. V shed 5 bases and J shed 4 bases, with 20 bases lying between them. The V gene's germline CDR1 is SGHTA and CDR2 FQGNSA. The CDR3 covers 16 residues. This chain links TRBV7-2 with TRBJ1-2, with a possible D match to TRBD1 (5 bases). The source is a man between 18 and 35 years old in good health. The sequenced material came from blood. CDR3: CASSQTAGTLVYGYTF. For the CDR3, the DNA is TGTGCCAGCAGCCAAACCGCCGGGACGTTAGTCTATGGCTACACCTTC.